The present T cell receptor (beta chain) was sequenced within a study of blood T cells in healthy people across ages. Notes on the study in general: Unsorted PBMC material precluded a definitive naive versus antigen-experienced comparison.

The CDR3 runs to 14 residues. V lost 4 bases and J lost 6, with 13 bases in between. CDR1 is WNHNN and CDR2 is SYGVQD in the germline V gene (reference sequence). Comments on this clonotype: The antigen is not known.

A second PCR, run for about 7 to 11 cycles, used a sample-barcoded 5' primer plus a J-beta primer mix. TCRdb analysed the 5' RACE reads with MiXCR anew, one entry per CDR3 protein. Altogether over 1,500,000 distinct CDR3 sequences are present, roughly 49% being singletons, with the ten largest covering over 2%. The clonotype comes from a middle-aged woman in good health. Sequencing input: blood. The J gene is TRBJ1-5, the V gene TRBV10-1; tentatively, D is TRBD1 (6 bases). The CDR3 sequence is CASSGSGVGQPQHF. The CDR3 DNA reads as TGCGCCAGCAGTGGATCAGGGGTGGGTCAGCCCCAGCATTTT.